A single sample is the source of the 3 T cell receptor beta chains below, sequenced in a study of identical twins. One entry per CDR3 protein results from TCRdb running MiXCR on the 5' RACE reads. The table lists 200,000 to 250,000 distinct CDR3 sequences, approximately 7.1% of them singletons. These data also formed part of another study, on T cells expressing NK-cell markers.

What was sequenced was CD8+ T cells sorted from blood. These receptor sequences come from a woman aged 18-29 years in good health.

This clonotype was detected only a few times. This chain connects TRBV27 to TRBJ2-7, with D unclear. The CDR3 covers 15 residues. Trimming removed 0 bases at V and 6 bases at J, with 15 bases between. Germline lookup yields CDR1 MNHEY and CDR2 SMNVEV (reference sequence). The CDR3: CASSLSTGGLPEQYF. In DNA, the CDR3 is TGTGCCAGCAGTTTATCGACGGGCGGCCTGCCCGAGCAGTACTTC.

The chain links TRBV5-6 to TRBJ2-5; tentatively, D is TRBD2 (6 bases). Germline assignment: CDR1 SGHDT and CDR2 YYEEEE. The CDR3 spans 13 residues. V lost 7 bases, J lost 3 bases, and 13 bases lay in between. The CDR3 protein is CASGRGAEETQYF. CDR3 coding DNA: TGTGCCAGCGGCCGCGGGGCAGAAGAGACCCAGTACTTC. Filled out from reference TRBV5-6 and TRBJ2-5, the complete variable domain reads DAGVTQSPTHLIKTRGQQVTLRCSPKSGHDTVSWYQQALGQGPQFIFQYYEEEERQRGNFPDRFSGHQFPNYSSELNVNALLLGDSALYLCASGRGAEETQYFGPGTRLLVL.

The V gene is TRBV2, the J gene TRBJ2-7; tentatively, D is TRBD2 (6 bases). V lost 6 bases and J 1 base, leaving 16 bases between the germline ends. The CDR3 totals 15 residues. Germline CDR1 and CDR2: SNHLY and FYNNEI. CDR3 region: CASRSRDFASYEQYF. CDR3 coding DNA: TGTGCCAGCAGGAGCCGGGACTTCGCATCCTACGAGCAGTACTTC.